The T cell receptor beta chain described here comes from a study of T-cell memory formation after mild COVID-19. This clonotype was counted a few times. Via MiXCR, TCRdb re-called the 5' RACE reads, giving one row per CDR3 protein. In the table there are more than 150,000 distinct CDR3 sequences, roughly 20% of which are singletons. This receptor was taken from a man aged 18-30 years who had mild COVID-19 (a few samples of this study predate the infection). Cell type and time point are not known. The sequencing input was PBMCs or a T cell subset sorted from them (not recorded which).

The CDR3 spells CASSYLSGANVLTF. The CDR3 DNA follows: TGTGCCAGCAGTTACCTCTCTGGGGCCAACGTCCTGACTTTC. The chain recombines TRBV12-3 or TRBV12-4 with TRBJ2-6; D not certain. Trimming left V 4 bases short and J 0 bases short, with 4 bases between. CDR3 length: 14 amino acids.